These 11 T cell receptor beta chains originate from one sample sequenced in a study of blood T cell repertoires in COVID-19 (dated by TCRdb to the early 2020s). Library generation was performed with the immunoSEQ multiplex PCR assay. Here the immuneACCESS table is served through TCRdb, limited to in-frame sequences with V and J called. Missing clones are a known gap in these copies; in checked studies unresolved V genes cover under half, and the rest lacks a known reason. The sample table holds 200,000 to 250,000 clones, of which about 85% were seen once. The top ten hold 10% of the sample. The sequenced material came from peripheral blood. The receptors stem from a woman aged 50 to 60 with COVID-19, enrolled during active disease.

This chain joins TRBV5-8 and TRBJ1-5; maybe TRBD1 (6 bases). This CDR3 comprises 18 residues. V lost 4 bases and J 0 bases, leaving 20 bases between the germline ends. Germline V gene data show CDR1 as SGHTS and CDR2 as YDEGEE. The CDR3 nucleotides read TGTGCCAGCAGCCCCTTAGGGGGGGCGGCCTATAGCAATCAGCCCCAGCATTTT. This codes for CASSPLGGAAYSNQPQHF.

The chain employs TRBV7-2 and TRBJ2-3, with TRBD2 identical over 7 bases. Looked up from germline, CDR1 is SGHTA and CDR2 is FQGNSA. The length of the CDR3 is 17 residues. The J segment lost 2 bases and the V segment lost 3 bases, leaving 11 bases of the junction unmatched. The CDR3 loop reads CASSFRKTSPPTDTQYF. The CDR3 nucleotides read TGTGCCAGCAGCTTCCGAAAGACTAGCCCTCCCACAGATACGCAGTATTTT.

The CDR3 spells CASAGGFGSYEQYF. The CDR3 DNA follows: TGTGCCAGCGCAGGGGGTTTCGGCTCCTACGAGCAGTACTTC. V is TRBV5-4 and J is TRBJ2-7; TRBD1 matches 7 bases. Germline-derived CDR1 and CDR2 are SGHNT and YYREEE (reference sequence). V gave up 7 bases and J gave up 0 bases; unmatched junction bases: 7. This CDR3 spans 14 amino acids.

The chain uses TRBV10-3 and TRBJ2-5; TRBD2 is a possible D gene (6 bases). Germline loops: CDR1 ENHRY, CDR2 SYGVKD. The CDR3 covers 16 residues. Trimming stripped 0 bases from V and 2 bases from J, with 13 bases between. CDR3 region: CAISESSMAGQETQYF. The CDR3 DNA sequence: TGTGCCATCAGTGAGTCGTCAATGGCGGGGCAAGAGACCCAGTACTTC.

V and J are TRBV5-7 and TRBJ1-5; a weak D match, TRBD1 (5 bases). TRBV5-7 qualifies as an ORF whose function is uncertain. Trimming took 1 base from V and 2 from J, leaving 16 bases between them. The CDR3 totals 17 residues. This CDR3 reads CASSLSGRGGCNQPQHF. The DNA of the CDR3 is TGTGCCAGCAGCTTGAGTGGTAGGGGTGGGTGCAATCAGCCCCAGCATTTT.

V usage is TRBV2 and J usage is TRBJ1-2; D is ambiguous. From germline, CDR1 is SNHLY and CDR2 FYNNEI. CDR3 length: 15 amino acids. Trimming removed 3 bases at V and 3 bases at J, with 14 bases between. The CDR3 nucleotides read TGTGCCAGCAGTGACCTCTCCGGGTGGGACTATGGCTACACCTTC. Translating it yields CASSDLSGWDYGYTF.

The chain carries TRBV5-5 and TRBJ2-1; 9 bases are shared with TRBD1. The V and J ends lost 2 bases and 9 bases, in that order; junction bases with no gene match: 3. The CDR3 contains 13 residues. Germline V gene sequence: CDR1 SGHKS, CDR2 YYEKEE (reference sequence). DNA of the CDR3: TGTGCCAGCAGCTTCCGACAGGGGGGTGAGCAGTTCTTC. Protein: CASSFRQGGEQFF.

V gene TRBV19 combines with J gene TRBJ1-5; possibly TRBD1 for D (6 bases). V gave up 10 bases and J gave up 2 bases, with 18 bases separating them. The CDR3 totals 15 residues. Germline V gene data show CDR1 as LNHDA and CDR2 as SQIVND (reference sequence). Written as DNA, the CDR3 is TGTGCCACCGGGAGTAGGGGGGGTGGCAATCAGCCCCAGCATTTT. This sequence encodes CATGSRGGGNQPQHF.

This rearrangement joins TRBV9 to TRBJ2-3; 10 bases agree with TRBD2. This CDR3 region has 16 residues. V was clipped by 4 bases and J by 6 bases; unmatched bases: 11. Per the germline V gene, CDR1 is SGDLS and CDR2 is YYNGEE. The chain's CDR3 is CASSSGMSGGADTQYF. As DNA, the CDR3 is TGTGCCAGCAGCTCTGGGATGAGCGGGGGGGCTGATACGCAGTATTTT.

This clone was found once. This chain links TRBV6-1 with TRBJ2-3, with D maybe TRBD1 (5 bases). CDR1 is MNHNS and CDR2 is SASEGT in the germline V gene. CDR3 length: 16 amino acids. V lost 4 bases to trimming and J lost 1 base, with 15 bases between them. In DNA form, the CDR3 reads TGTGCCAGCAGTGTCACGACAGTCGCCGGCACAGATACGCAGTATTTT. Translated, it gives CASSVTTVAGTDTQYF.

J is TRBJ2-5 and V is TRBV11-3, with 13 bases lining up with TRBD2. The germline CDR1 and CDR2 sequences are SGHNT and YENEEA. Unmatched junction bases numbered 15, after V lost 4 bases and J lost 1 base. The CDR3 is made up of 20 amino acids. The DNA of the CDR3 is TGTGCCAGCAGCTCCTCCCCCTTACTAGCGGGGGGGGATCCCCAAGAGACCCAGTACTTC. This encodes CASSSSPLLAGGDPQETQYF. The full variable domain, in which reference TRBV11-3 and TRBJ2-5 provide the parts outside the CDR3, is EAGVVQSPRYKIIEKKQPVAFWCNPISGHNTLYWYLQNLGQGPELLIRYENEEAVDDSQLPKDRFSAERLKGVDSTLKIQPAELGDSAVYLCASSSSPLLAGGDPQETQYFGPGTRLLVL.